One and the same sample provided the 7 T cell receptor beta chains below, sequenced in a study of prognosis after radiotherapy for stage I lung cancer. Two-round multiplex PCR amplified TCR beta CDR3 from genomic DNA. First-round PCR, the initial amplification, used primers specific to each TRBV and TRBJ gene. TCRdb reanalysed the multiplex PCR reads using MiXCR and keeps one entry per CDR3 protein. The sample has tens of thousands of distinct CDR3 sequences; 24% are singletons. The sequencing here drew on PBMCs, taken before or after stereotactic body radiation therapy (not recorded which). These receptors all come from a donor aged 50 or older with non-small cell lung cancer.

Of note for this clonotype: A much larger clone differs from this one at a single base, so this may be a read error. The CDR3 is CASSHTGGRAGGNSYNEQFF. The CDR3 DNA reads as TGTGCCAGCAGCCACACTGGCGGGAGGGCCGGAGGTAATAGCTACAATGAGCAGTTCTTC. The chain links TRBV4-2 to TRBJ2-1; 9 nucleotides agree with TRBD2. V gave up 3 bases and J gave up 3 bases; unmatched junction bases: 18. From germline, CDR1 is LGHNA and CDR2 YNFKEQ. The CDR3 covers 20 residues.

In this sample, this clonotype turned up many times. In nucleotides, the CDR3 is TGTGCCAGCAGCACCGCATCCCTGCCTCTAGCGGGGGACTCCTACGAGCAGTACTTC. Its translation: CASSTASLPLAGDSYEQYF. The V and J genes are TRBV7-2 and TRBJ2-7, with TRBD2 identical over 10 bases. This CDR3 has 19 amino acids. Germline V gene data show CDR1 as SGHTA and CDR2 as FQGNSA. With V trimmed by 5 bases and J by 0 bases, 16 bases remained unmatched.

This clonotype was found many times. This chain connects TRBV4-2 to TRBJ2-1; TRBD2 matches 7 bases. Germline loops: CDR1 LGHNA, CDR2 YNFKEQ. There are 17 residues in the CDR3. J gave up 6 bases and V 0 bases, and 11 bases lay outside the gene matches. The CDR3 spells CASSQEAAGAWGNEQFF. CDR3 nucleotides: TGTGCCAGCAGCCAAGAGGCGGCGGGAGCGTGGGGCAATGAGCAGTTCTTC.

This clonotype was seen repeatedly, ten times or more. The chain combines TRBV5-5 with TRBJ1-2; D not resolved. V was pared by 0 bases and J by 5 bases, with 8 bases between. CDR3 length: 13 residues. Germline V lookup: CDR1 SGHKS, CDR2 YYEKEE (reference sequence). CDR3 loop: CASSLVADYGYTF. CDR3 DNA sequence: TGTGCCAGCAGCTTGGTCGCTGATTATGGCTACACCTTC.

This clonotype was counted at least ten times. This chain joins TRBV11-2 and TRBJ1-5; D unresolved. The CDR3 spans 16 residues. Germline V CDR1 and CDR2: SGHAT, FQNNGV. V shed 1 base and J shed 4 bases, with 14 bases lying between them. Here the CDR3 DNA reads TGTGCCAGCAGCTTAGGGGCGGCGGACGGGAATCAGCCCCAGCATTTT. Encoded protein: CASSLGAADGNQPQHF.

Concerning this clonotype itself: A far larger clone is one base from this, pointing to a likely read error. The CDR3 coding sequence is TGTGCCAGCAGTTACGAGAAACTGGGACACTATGGCTACACCTTC. It specifies CASSYEKLGHYGYTF. V gene TRBV6-9 combines with J gene TRBJ1-2; maybe TRBD1 (5 bases). CDR1 and CDR2 from the germline V gene are MNHGY and SVAAGI. The germline V and J ends were trimmed by 3 bases and 3 bases, with 14 bases remaining between them. The CDR3 runs to 15 residues.

This sequence joins TRBV6-2 or TRBV6-3 and TRBJ1-1; D is ambiguous. The CDR3 runs to 15 residues. Trimming stripped 0 bases from V and 0 bases from J, with 8 bases between. The germline V gene encodes CDR1 MNHEY and CDR2 SVGEGT. CDR3 region: CASSYSLGMNTEAFF. The CDR3 DNA is TGTGCCAGCAGTTACTCTCTGGGGATGAACACTGAAGCTTTCTTT.